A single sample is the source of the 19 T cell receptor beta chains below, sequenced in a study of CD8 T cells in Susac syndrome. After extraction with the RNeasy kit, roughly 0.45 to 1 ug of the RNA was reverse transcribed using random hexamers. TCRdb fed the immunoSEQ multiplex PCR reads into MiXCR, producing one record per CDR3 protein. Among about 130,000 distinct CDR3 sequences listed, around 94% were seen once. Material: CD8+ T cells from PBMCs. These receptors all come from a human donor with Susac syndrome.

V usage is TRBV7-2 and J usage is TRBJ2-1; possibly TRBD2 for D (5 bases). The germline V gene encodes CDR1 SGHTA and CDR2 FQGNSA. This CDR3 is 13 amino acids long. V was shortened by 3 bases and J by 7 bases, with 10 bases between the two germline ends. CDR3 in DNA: TGTGCCAGCAGCTTGGGCGGGTCAAATGAGCAGTTCTTC. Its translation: CASSLGGSNEQFF.

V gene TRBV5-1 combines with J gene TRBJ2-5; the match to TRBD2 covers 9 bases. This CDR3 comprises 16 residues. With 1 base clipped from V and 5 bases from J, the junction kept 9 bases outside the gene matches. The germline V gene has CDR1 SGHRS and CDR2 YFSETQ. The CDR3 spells CASSLFLRGGAETQYF. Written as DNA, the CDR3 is TGCGCCAGCAGCTTGTTCTTACGCGGGGGGGCTGAGACCCAGTACTTC. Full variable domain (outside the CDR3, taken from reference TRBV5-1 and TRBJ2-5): KAGVTQTPRYLIKTRGQQVTLSCSPISGHRSVSWYQQTPGQGLQFLFEYFSETQRNKGNFPGRFSGRQFSNSRSEMNVSTLELGDSALYLCASSLFLRGGAETQYFGPGTRLLVL.

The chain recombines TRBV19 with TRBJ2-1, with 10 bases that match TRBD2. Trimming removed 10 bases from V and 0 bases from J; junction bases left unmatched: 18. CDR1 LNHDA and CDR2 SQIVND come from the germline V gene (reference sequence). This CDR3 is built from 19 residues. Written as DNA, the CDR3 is TGTGCCACCGAGGCCCGGACTAGCGGACCGCGGGGCTCCTACAATGAGCAGTTCTTC. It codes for CATEARTSGPRGSYNEQFF.

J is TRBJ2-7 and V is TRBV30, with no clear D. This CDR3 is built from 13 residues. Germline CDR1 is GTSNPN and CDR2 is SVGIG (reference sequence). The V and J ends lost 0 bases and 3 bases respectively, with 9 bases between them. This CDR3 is CAWSVDGNYEQYF. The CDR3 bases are TGTGCCTGGAGTGTAGACGGAAACTACGAGCAGTACTTC.

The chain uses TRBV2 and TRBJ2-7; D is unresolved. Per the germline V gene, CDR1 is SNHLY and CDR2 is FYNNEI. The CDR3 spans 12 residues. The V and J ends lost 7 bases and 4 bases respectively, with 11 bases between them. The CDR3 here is CASNEDGYEQYF. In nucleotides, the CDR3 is TGTGCCAGCAATGAGGATGGTTACGAGCAGTACTTC.

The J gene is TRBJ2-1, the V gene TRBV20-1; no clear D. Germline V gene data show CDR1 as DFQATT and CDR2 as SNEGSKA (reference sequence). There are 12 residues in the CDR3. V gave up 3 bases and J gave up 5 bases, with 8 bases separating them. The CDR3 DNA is TGCAGTGCTAGGTCCAGTCACAATGAGCAGTTCTTC. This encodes CSARSSHNEQFF.

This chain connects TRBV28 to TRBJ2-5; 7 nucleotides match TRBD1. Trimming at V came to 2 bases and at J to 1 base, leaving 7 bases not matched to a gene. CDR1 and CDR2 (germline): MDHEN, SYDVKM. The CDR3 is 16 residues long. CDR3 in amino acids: CASSLGDRASQETQYF. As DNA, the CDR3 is TGTGCCAGCAGTTTAGGGGACAGAGCCTCCCAAGAGACCCAGTACTTC. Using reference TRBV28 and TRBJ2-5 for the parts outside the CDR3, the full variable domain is DVKVTQSSRYLVKRTGEKVFLECVQDMDHENMFWYRQDPGLGLRLIYFSYDVKMKEKGDIPEGYSVSREKKERFSLILESASTNQTSMYLCASSLGDRASQETQYFGPGTRLLVL.

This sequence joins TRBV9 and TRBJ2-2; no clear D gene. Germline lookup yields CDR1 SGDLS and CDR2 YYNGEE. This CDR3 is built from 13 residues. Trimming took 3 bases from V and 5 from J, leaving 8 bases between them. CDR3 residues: CASSDHGTGELFF. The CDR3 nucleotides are TGTGCCAGCAGCGACCACGGGACCGGGGAGCTGTTTTTT. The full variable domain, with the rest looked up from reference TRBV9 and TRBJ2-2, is DSGVTQTPKHLITATGQRVTLRCSPRSGDLSVYWYQQSLDQGLQFLIQYYNGEERAKGNILERFSAQQFPDLHSELNLSSLELGDSALYFCASSDHGTGELFFGEGSRLTVL.

The CDR3 nucleotides read TGCAGTGCTAGAACCACGACTGCCTGGAGGGTCGCCTACAATGAGCAGTTCTTC. Protein product: CSARTTTAWRVAYNEQFF. V usage is TRBV20-1 and J usage is TRBJ2-1; D possibly corresponds to TRBD2 (6 bases). Trimming removed 2 bases from V and 2 bases from J, with 22 bases in between. CDR1 DFQATT and CDR2 SNEGSKA come from the germline V gene (reference sequence). The CDR3 is 18 amino acids.

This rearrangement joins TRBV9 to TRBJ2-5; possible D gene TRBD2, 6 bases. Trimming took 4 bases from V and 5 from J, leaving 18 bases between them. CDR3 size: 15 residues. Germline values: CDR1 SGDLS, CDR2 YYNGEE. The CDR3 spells CASSSRDGGIETQYF. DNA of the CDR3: TGTGCCAGCAGCTCAAGGGATGGCGGGATTGAGACCCAGTACTTC.

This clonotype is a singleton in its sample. The CDR3 sequence is CASRIQGRNQPQHF. The CDR3 DNA reads TGTGCCAGCAGGATACAGGGGCGAAATCAGCCCCAGCATTTT. The chain combines TRBV28 with TRBJ1-5; 7 nucleotides agree with TRBD1. The CDR3 totals 14 residues. Germline values: CDR1 MDHEN, CDR2 SYDVKM. V shed 6 bases, J shed 4 bases, and the junction held 6 bases outside the gene matches. Using reference TRBV28 and TRBJ1-5 for the parts outside the CDR3, the full variable domain is DVKVTQSSRYLVKRTGEKVFLECVQDMDHENMFWYRQDPGLGLRLIYFSYDVKMKEKGDIPEGYSVSREKKERFSLILESASTNQTSMYLCASRIQGRNQPQHFGDGTRLSIL.

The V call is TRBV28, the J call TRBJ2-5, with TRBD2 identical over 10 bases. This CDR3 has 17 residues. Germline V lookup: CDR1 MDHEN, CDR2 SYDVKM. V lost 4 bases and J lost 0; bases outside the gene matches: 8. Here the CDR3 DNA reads TGTGCCAGCAGTTCCGCCGGGACTAGCGCGTACCAAGAGACCCAGTACTTC. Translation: CASSSAGTSAYQETQYF.

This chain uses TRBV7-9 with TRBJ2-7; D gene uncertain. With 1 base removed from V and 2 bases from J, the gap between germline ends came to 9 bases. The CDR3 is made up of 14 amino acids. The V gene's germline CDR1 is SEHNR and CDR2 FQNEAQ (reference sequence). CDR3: CASSLDPSTYEQYF. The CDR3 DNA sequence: TGTGCCAGCAGCTTAGATCCCAGCACCTACGAGCAGTACTTC.

The CDR3 here is CASSPTGGAGQPQHF. The CDR3 nucleotides are TGTGCCAGCAGCCCTACAGGGGGCGCGGGTCAGCCCCAGCATTTT. The chain employs TRBV7-6 and TRBJ1-5; 9 bases are a match to TRBD1. CDR1 is SGHVS, CDR2 FNYEAQ, per germline. This CDR3 is built from 15 residues. Trimming at V came to 5 bases and at J to 6 bases, leaving 8 bases not matched to a gene.

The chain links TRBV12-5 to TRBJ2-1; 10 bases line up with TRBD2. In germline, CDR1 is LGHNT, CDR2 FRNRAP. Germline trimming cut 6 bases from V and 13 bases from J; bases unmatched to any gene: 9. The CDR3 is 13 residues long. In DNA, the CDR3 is TGTGCTAGTGGCGCGAGCGGGAGGGCCCTTCAGTTCTTC. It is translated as CASGASGRALQFF.

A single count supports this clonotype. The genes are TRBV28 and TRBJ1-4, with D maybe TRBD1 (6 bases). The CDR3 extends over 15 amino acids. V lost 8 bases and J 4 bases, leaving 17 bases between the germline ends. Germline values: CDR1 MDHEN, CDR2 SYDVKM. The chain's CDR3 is CASAPQGRDNEKLFF. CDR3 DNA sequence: TGTGCCAGCGCACCACAGGGAAGGGATAATGAAAAACTGTTTTTT.

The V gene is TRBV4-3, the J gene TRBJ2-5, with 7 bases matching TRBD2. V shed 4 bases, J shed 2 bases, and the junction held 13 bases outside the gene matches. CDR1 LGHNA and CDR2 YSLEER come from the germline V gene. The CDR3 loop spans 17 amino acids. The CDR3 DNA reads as TGCGCCAGCAGCCGTGGACTAGTGGTTGCGGGGCAAGAGACCCAGTACTTC. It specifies CASSRGLVVAGQETQYF.

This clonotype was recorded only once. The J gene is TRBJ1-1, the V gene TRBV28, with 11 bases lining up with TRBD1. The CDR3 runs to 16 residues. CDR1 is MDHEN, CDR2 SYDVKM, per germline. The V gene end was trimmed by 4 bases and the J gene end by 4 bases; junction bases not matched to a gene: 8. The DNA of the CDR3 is TGTGCCAGCAGTTGGTCCACGGGACAGGGGGGCACTGAAGCTTTCTTT. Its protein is CASSWSTGQGGTEAFF.

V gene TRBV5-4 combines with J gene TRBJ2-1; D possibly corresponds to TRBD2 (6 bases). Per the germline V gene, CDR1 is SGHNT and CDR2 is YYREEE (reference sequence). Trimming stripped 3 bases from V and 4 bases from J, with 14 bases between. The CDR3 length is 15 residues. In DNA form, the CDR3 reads TGTGCCAGCAGCTCACTAGCTTCCCTATACAATGAGCAGTTCTTC. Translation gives CASSSLASLYNEQFF.